This T cell receptor beta chain stems from a study of T cell repertoires in cytomegalovirus infection. Findings and caveats of the study: HLA-C-restricted CMV-specific TCR beta clonotypes prevailed in the ex vivo response.

A note on this clonotype: The target antigen is unknown.

CDR1 DFQATT and CDR2 SNEGSKA come from the germline V gene (reference sequence). Trimming stripped 3 bases from V and 4 bases from J, with 11 bases between. This CDR3 is built from 13 residues. TCRdb fed the reads into MiXCR, producing one record per CDR3 protein. The sample carries about 320,000 distinct CDR3 sequences, 8% to 9.5% recorded once. Sequenced input: PBMCs. The chain has TRBV20-1 and TRBJ2-3; D gene uncertain. The TCR sequence derives from a human donor in good health (CMV status not recorded). Some clones in this sample may be carry-over from other donors' samples. CDR3 sequence: CSARRPAADTQYF. The CDR3 DNA is TGCAGTGCTAGGCGCCCCGCCGCAGATACGCAGTATTTT.